This T cell receptor (beta chain) is drawn from a study of blood T cell repertoires in COVID-19. About the study: Samples taken during acute and convalescent COVID-19 were collected in the United States, Italy and Spain.

TCRdb's copy holds only in-frame clones and misses some; the assay was immunoSEQ multiplex PCR. The sample has approximately 150,000 clones; 87% are singletons. Sequenced: peripheral blood. This TCR derives from a man aged 50 to 60 who had recovered from COVID-19.

CDR3 amino acids: CASSADPGRETQYF. CDR3 DNA sequence: TGTGCCAGCAGCGCCGACCCAGGGAGGGAGACCCAGTACTTC. The V call is TRBV9, the J call TRBJ2-5; maybe TRBD2 (6 bases). The CDR3 spans 14 residues. Germline CDR1 SGDLS, CDR2 YYNGEE. Trimming cost V 3 bases and J 5 bases, with 14 bases left between them. Using reference TRBV9 and TRBJ2-5 for the parts outside the CDR3, the full variable domain is DSGVTQTPKHLITATGQRVTLRCSPRSGDLSVYWYQQSLDQGLQFLIQYYNGEERAKGNILERFSAQQFPDLHSELNLSSLELGDSALYFCASSADPGRETQYFGPGTRLLVL.